This T cell receptor beta chain was sequenced during a study of T cells in Graves' hyperthyroidism and ophthalmopathy. Thyroid ultrasound, orbital computed tomography, clinical symptoms, and serum thyroxine and TRAb underpinned diagnoses. The CDR3 regions of TCR beta were amplified from RNA transcripts. A first-round RT-PCR of the TCR CDR3 used the HTBI primer set. TCRdb re-derived calls from the multiplex PCR reads in MiXCR, one entry per CDR3 protein. The sample lists 540,000 or so distinct CDR3 sequences, roughly 50% occurring once. Trimming cost V 0 bases and J 3 bases, with 13 bases left between them. The length of the CDR3 is 15 residues. Germline V lookup: CDR1 SGDLS, CDR2 YYNGEE. This clonotype occurred many times.

The chain employs TRBV9 and TRBJ2-7, with a possible D match to TRBD2 (5 bases). This TCR was sampled from an adult woman with Graves' disease, either hyperthyroidism or ophthalmopathy (not recorded which). Sequenced input: peripheral blood or thyroid tissue (not recorded which). CDR3 sequence reads: CASSVEVDSIYEQYF. The CDR3 bases are TGTGCCAGCAGCGTAGAGGTGGACTCAATCTACGAGCAGTACTTC.